Listed here are 22 T cell receptor beta chains from one sample, sequenced in a study of blood T cells in healthy people across ages. Next came a second PCR, run for about 7 to 12 cycles, which used a sample-barcoded 5' primer along with a J-beta primer mix. From the 5' RACE reads, TCRdb called clonotypes with MiXCR, one entry per CDR3 protein. The sample lists about 800,000 distinct CDR3 sequences, 25% occurring once. The same data also contributed to another study, on T cells of mothers and their children.

The specimen sequenced was blood. The source of these receptors is a boy between 10 and 17 years old in good health.

The chain employs TRBV12-3 or TRBV12-4 and TRBJ2-5; TRBD1 is a possible D gene (6 bases). Trimming removed 3 bases from V and 3 bases from J, with 11 bases in between. CDR3 length: 14 residues. The DNA of the CDR3 is TGTGCCAGCAGTTTGGACAGACACAAAGAGACCCAGTACTTC. Amino acid sequence: CASSLDRHKETQYF.

This clonotype has only a few counts. This rearrangement joins TRBV5-5 to TRBJ2-7, with 10 bases aligning to TRBD1. The germline V gene encodes CDR1 SGHKS and CDR2 YYEKEE (reference sequence). This CDR3 comprises 15 residues. Trimming at V came to 3 bases and at J to 3 bases, leaving 6 bases not matched to a gene. CDR3 amino acids: CASSYRDRGHYEQYF. Here the CDR3 DNA reads TGTGCCAGCAGCTATCGGGACAGGGGCCACTACGAGCAGTACTTC.

In DNA form, the CDR3 reads TGTGCCAGCTCACCTGGGACAGGGGCAGATACGCAGTATTTT. Its protein is CASSPGTGADTQYF. The chain couples TRBV18 to TRBJ2-3; the match to TRBD1 covers 10 bases. CDR1 is KGHSH, CDR2 LQKENI, per germline. Trimming removed 3 bases from V and 4 bases from J; junction bases left unmatched: 1. This CDR3 has 14 amino acids.

V is TRBV2 and J is TRBJ2-1; D may correspond to TRBD1 or TRBD2 (5 bases each). V was clipped by 9 bases and J by 6 bases, with 15 bases between them. The CDR3 covers 13 residues. Germline V gene data show CDR1 as SNHLY and CDR2 as FYNNEI. The CDR3: CARGTARGNEQFF. CDR3 nucleotides: TGTGCCAGAGGGACGGCACGGGGCAATGAGCAGTTCTTC. Based on the CDR3 plus reference TRBV2 and TRBJ2-1, the full variable domain is EPEVTQTPSHQVTQMGQEVILRCVPISNHLYFYWYRQILGQKVEFLVSFYNNEISEKSEIFDDQFSVERPDGSNFTLKIRSTKLEDSAMYFCARGTARGNEQFFGPGTRLTVL.

J is TRBJ1-3 and V is TRBV29-1, with a weak D call TRBD1 (6 bases). From germline, CDR1 is SQVTM and CDR2 ANQGSEA. The length of the CDR3 is 14 residues. V lost 6 bases, J lost 0 bases, and 12 bases lay in between. CDR3 protein: CSVLPTGSGNTIYF. The CDR3 DNA follows: TGCAGCGTCCTCCCGACAGGCTCTGGAAACACCATATATTTT.

This clonotype has only a few counts. The gene calls are TRBV7-9 and TRBJ1-1; a possible D gene is TRBD1 (5 bases). The V gene's germline CDR1 is SEHNR and CDR2 FQNEAQ (reference sequence). CDR3 size: 14 residues. V was pared by 6 bases and J by 3 bases, with 14 bases between. The CDR3 region is CASSQTAGDTEAFF. DNA of the CDR3: TGTGCCAGCAGTCAAACTGCGGGGGACACTGAAGCTTTCTTT.

This clonotype showed up just a few times. The CDR3 sequence is CASSLGSDRGRQPQHF. As DNA, the CDR3 is TGCGCCAGCAGCTTGGGCTCGGACAGGGGAAGGCAGCCCCAGCATTTT. The chain recombines TRBV5-1 with TRBJ1-5; 9 bases line up with TRBD1. Germline V gene lookup returns CDR1 SGHRS and CDR2 YFSETQ. The V gene end was trimmed by 0 bases and the J gene end by 7 bases; junction bases not matched to a gene: 8. The CDR3 runs 16 residues.

This clonotype was seen a few times. The chain joins TRBV3-1 to TRBJ1-1; D is undetermined. Germline values: CDR1 LGHDT, CDR2 YNNKEL (reference sequence). The CDR3 consists of 14 residues. V gave up 1 base and J gave up 3 bases, with 9 bases separating them. Here the CDR3 reads CASSQGLGYTEAFF. Written as DNA, the CDR3 is TGTGCCAGCAGCCAAGGTCTTGGTTACACTGAAGCTTTCTTT.

This clonotype has a handful of counts. This chain joins TRBV6-1 and TRBJ2-7; D not certain. The CDR3 runs to 17 residues. The ends were cut back, 2 bases at V and 0 bases at J, with 17 bases in the middle. Per the germline V gene, CDR1 is MNHNS and CDR2 is SASEGT. This chain's CDR3 is CASSEQTDFLSSYEQYF. In nucleotides, the CDR3 is TGTGCCAGCAGTGAACAGACTGATTTCCTTAGCTCCTACGAGCAGTACTTC.

The chain uses TRBV27 and TRBJ2-2; possible D gene TRBD1, 6 bases. V was pared by 5 bases and J by 2 bases, with 15 bases between. The CDR3 covers 16 residues. The germline V gene has CDR1 MNHEY and CDR2 SMNVEV (reference sequence). The CDR3 is CASSRTGSVNTGELFF. CDR3 nucleotides: TGTGCCAGCAGTCGAACAGGGTCGGTAAACACCGGGGAGCTGTTTTTT.

This chain uses TRBV18 with TRBJ2-3, with TRBD2 matching over 8 bases. The germline V gene has CDR1 KGHSH and CDR2 LQKENI. CDR3 length equals 18 residues. Germline trimming cut 2 bases from V and 6 bases from J; bases unmatched to any gene: 16. The DNA of the CDR3 is TGTGCCAGCTCACCAACGGGGGGGCAGTTCCGGAACCCGGATACGCAGTATTTT. Its translation is CASSPTGGQFRNPDTQYF.

The chain employs TRBV12-3 or TRBV12-4 and TRBJ1-2; possible D gene TRBD1, 5 bases. CDR3 length: 14 amino acids. Deletions cut 4 bases from V and 2 bases from J, with 11 bases between. The CDR3 DNA sequence: TGTGCCAGCAGTTCAGGGAAGGGGAACTATGGCTACACCTTC. Protein: CASSSGKGNYGYTF.

V and J are TRBV6-2 or TRBV6-3 and TRBJ1-1; D not resolved. Trimming removed 8 bases at V and 8 bases at J, with 15 bases between. This CDR3 has 12 amino acids. The germline V gene has CDR1 MNHEY and CDR2 SVGEGT. CDR3 region: CASVGQESEAFF. CDR3 DNA sequence: TGTGCCAGCGTAGGGCAGGAGTCCGAAGCTTTCTTT.

The table lists this clonotype with many counts. The chain recombines TRBV7-9 with TRBJ1-4, with D hard to call. CDR3 length equals 15 residues. The germline CDR1 and CDR2 sequences are SEHNR and FQNEAQ (reference sequence). Trimming stripped 6 bases from V and 0 bases from J, with 11 bases between. CDR3 nucleotide sequence: TGTGCCAGCAGTCTAATAACTGCAACTAATGAAAAACTGTTTTTT. Amino acid sequence: CASSLITATNEKLFF.

This clonotype showed up just once. This chain connects TRBV20-1 to TRBJ2-5; D unresolved. The CDR3 is 12 residues long. CDR1 and CDR2 from the germline V gene are DFQATT and SNEGSKA (reference sequence). V shed 4 bases and J shed 7 bases, with 13 bases lying between them. CDR3 bases: TGCAGTGCTAAATCGGGCCTATGGACCCAGTACTTC. Its translation is CSAKSGLWTQYF.

This clonotype came up a few times. The rearrangement joins TRBV15 to TRBJ1-1, with D perhaps TRBD1 (5 bases). The CDR3 totals 12 residues. Germline CDR1 LNHNV, CDR2 YYDKDF (reference sequence). The V end lost 1 base, the J end lost 10 bases, and 10 bases lay between the germline ends. The chain's CDR3 is CATSRGAGGAFF. The CDR3 DNA reads as TGTGCCACCAGCAGAGGGGCCGGGGGAGCTTTCTTT. Supplemented by reference TRBV15 and TRBJ1-1, the full variable domain reads DAMVIQNPRYQVTQFGKPVTLSCSQTLNHNVMYWYQQKSSQAPKLLFHYYDKDFNNEADTPDNFQSRRPNTSFCFLDIRSPGLGDTAMYLCATSRGAGGAFFGQGTRLTVV.

V usage is TRBV6-1 and J usage is TRBJ2-5; D might be TRBD1 or TRBD2, each matching 6 bases. The germline V gene encodes CDR1 MNHNS and CDR2 SASEGT. CDR3 length: 14 residues. V lost 6 bases and J lost 5, with 16 bases in between. CDR3 protein: CASSSFGGRETQYF. As DNA, the CDR3 is TGTGCCAGCAGCTCCTTCGGGGGCCGGGAGACCCAGTACTTC.

The chain joins TRBV4-1 to TRBJ2-7, with 8 bases aligning to TRBD2. The V gene's germline CDR1 is MGHRA and CDR2 YSYEKL. V trimming: 5 bases; J trimming: 11 bases; junction bases outside the gene matches: 14. CDR3 length: 14 residues. This CDR3 is CASSSRTSSGWEYF. DNA for the CDR3: TGCGCCAGCAGCTCCCGGACTAGCAGTGGTTGGGAGTACTTC.

The gene calls are TRBV7-2 and TRBJ2-5, with TRBD1 as a possible D gene (5 bases). V was pared by 4 bases and J by 3 bases, with 6 bases between. Germline V gene data show CDR1 as SGHTA and CDR2 as FQGNSA. There are 12 residues in the CDR3. The CDR3 bases are TGTGCCAGCAGCTCGACAGAAGAGACCCAGTACTTC. It codes for CASSSTEETQYF.

The chain's CDR3 is CASSYEVRYYEQYF. For the CDR3, the DNA is TGTGCCAGCAGTTACGAAGTGAGATACTACGAGCAGTACTTC. The chain carries TRBV6-2 or TRBV6-3 and TRBJ2-7; no definite D call. V lost 2 bases and J lost 3, with 11 bases in between. This CDR3 spans 14 amino acids. CDR1 is MNHEY, CDR2 SVGEGT, per germline.

The CDR3 nucleotides read TGTGCCAGCAGCTCCCCAGGGACAGAGGTCACAGATACGCAGTATTTT. Protein sequence: CASSSPGTEVTDTQYF. The chain uses TRBV7-9 and TRBJ2-3; TRBD1 matches 7 bases. Germline trimming cut 4 bases from V and 2 bases from J; bases unmatched to any gene: 9. This CDR3 has 16 amino acids. CDR1 is SEHNR, CDR2 FQNEAQ, per germline (reference sequence).

This clonotype was counted a few times. The rearrangement uses TRBV4-1 and TRBJ2-5; the D gene could be TRBD1 or TRBD2 (5 bases each). The CDR3 has 15 amino acids. The germline V gene encodes CDR1 MGHRA and CDR2 YSYEKL. The V and J ends lost 2 bases and 4 bases respectively, with 14 bases between them. CDR3 sequence reads: CASSQRDAGIETQYF. CDR3 nucleotides: TGCGCCAGCAGCCAACGGGACGCAGGAATAGAGACCCAGTACTTC.